This TCR beta chain was recorded in a study of spatial heterogeneity in lung cancer. Study summary: As counted in raw reads, each unique TCR and UMI combination appeared more than ten times on average.

Each CDR3 protein is one row after TCRdb ran MiXCR on the 5' RACE reads. The sample lists roughly 15,000 distinct CDR3 sequences; approximately 8.5% were seen once. Findings and limits, study-wide: There were more appearances of ubiquitous expanded tumor TCRs in blood at resection than at follow-up.

The CDR3 loop spans 17 amino acids. The germline V gene has CDR1 SGHKS and CDR2 YYEKEE (reference sequence). After removal of 0 bases from V and 6 bases from J, the junction contained 6 bases not matched to a gene. In its sample, this clonotype was seen many times. Its matching antigen is unknown. Time point in this sample: sample taken at primary tumor resection. The sequenced material consisted of unsorted whole RNA from tumor, nontumor lung or frozen PBMC. The clonotype comes from a female donor with early-stage non-small cell lung cancer. J is TRBJ2-3 and V is TRBV5-5; 14 bases are shared with TRBD2. The specimen was PBMCs, collected at surgery. The CDR3 sequence is CASSLAGTSGGVDTQYF. CDR3 sequence (DNA): TGTGCCAGCAGCTTGGCCGGGACTAGCGGGGGAGTGGATACGCAGTATTTT.